The TCR beta chain under discussion was sequenced for a study of blood T cell repertoires in COVID-19 (dated by TCRdb to the early 2020s). Looking at the study overall: Collaborator samples came from the United States, Italy and Spain and covered acute and convalescent phases of COVID-19. The prospective study material was composed of cDNA or gDNA derived from T cells, B-cell-depleted T cells, or PBMCs. Sample metadata almost always included a de-identified subject ID, COVID-19 status, age in years and sex. The repertoires were released in a freely available public database intended as a resource for research on the immune response to SARS-CoV-2. The samples were drawn from two sources: the first 160 participants of the ongoing ImmuneRACE study, and approximately 1,300 subjects contributed by 6 global collaborators. Where available, HLA class I and class II types were obtained from metadata supplied by the sample provider rather than from assay-based typing. Deeply sampled blood TCRbeta repertoires from subjects exposed to, actively infected with, or recovered from COVID-19 were included in the dataset. General study outcomes and caveats: Clinical and demographic metadata were provided uncurated, with the amount varying by source and participant.

From the cysteine up to the phenylalanine, the CDR3 has a length of 15 residues. The retained sequence is limited to the CDR3, 45 bases, with the frame set at the first base. CDR1 KGHSH and CDR2 LQKENI were looked up in the germline V gene. The junction carries 17 bases between V and J, which are trimmed by 5 bases and 6 bases respectively. TCRbeta CDR3 regions were amplified from genomic DNA by means of the immunoSEQ Assay, a bias-controlled multiplex PCR. Per the original workflow: Within the assay, amplification of reference gene primers was used to estimate how many nucleated cells each sample contained. To quantify the absolute abundance of each unique TCRbeta CDR3 rearrangement, sequence reads were collapsed and filtered. For each sample, productive Simpson clonality was calculated as the square root of Simpson's diversity index across productive rearrangements. As stored in TCRdb, this immuneACCESS dataset retains in-frame rearrangements with V and J assigned. A fraction of the clones does not appear; measured against another copy, unresolved V genes explain less than half of the discrepancy, and the remainder lacks a known reason. V and J calls and clone size are as listed in that table; D and trimming were resolved from the DNA. The sample table lists approximately 210,000 clones, approximately 80% of them with a count of one. The top ten clones comprise 3% to 4% of the sample.

Participants in the prospective study were aged about 18 to 89 years, lived in approximately 26 United States geographic areas, and enrolled through a virtual design. To assign participants to cohorts, the prospective study relied on clinical history that participants themselves reported in a screening survey and a study questionnaire. Recovered participants in ImmuneRACE Cohort 3 were defined by two consecutive negative NP/OP PCR tests, clearance by a healthcare professional, or resolution of symptoms. Each participant in the prospective study had whole blood, serum and a nasopharyngeal or oropharyngeal swab collected by mobile phlebotomists. Prospective study participants could optionally give additional blood draws and questionnaires over an approximately two-month period. Before DNA extraction, blood samples from the prospective study were shipped at room temperature or frozen. As for this clone: This clone's antigen is unknown. Base quality data are lacking; no much larger clone is found one base away.

The sequence was obtained from a woman aged 55 to 70 who had recovered from COVID-19. What was sequenced was PBMCs or T cells enriched from blood (not recorded which). Recombination connected TRBV18 to TRBJ1-5, and the D gene may be TRBD1, 6 bases matching. At the DNA level, the sequence is TGTGCCAGCTCATCGGCCTCGGGAGGGGGTCAGCCCCAGCATTTT. Its protein product is CASSSASGGGQPQHF.